This T cell receptor beta chain was retrieved from a study of shared clonotypes between healthy human individuals (dated by TCRdb to 2020 to 2021). As for the study more broadly: The cohort comprised a couple of women and a few men aged 18 to 49 years. For each donor, CD4 naive and CD4 memory were each run on three plates, CD8 naive on two plates, and CD8 memory on one plate. Blood TCR repertoires of a handful of healthy adults were deeply sequenced to estimate repertoire size and the extent of clonotype sharing between individuals. Different laboratories and diverse techniques were used to prepare libraries and sequence TCR repertoires, to increase sequencing depth and limit assay-specific biases. Between about 0.8 and 9 billion PBMCs per donor were obtained by leukapheresis.

CD8 naive samples consisted of CD45RO-negative cells that were positively selected for CCR7, yielding a CD45RA+CCR7+ population without TemRA cells. Healthy HIV-negative adults with no recently reported acute infections or vaccinations were included as donors. All donors were Caucasian adults living in Nashville, Tennessee, USA. After blood collection by leukapheresis, PBMCs were isolated using Ficoll-Histopaque density gradient centrifugation and then cryopreserved in the vapor phase of liquid nitrogen. Analytical flow cytometry was used to check the purity and quantity of each magnetically sorted T cell population. From each sorted fraction, genomic DNA was isolated and quantified by UV absorbance on a Nanodrop 2000c. Only a few counts were recorded for this clone. This receptor's antigen is unknown. Base quality data are lacking; no much larger clone is found one base away. Other DNA sequences in this sample translate to the same CDR3.

TCR CDR3 regions were amplified from genomic DNA by multiplex PCR using the deep immunoSEQ assay. Extracted genomic DNA from each cell subset was distributed evenly across all wells of several immunoSEQ 96-well plates, and each plate was treated as a replicate. Each replicate PCR for sorted subsets received about 210 ng genomic DNA, equal to roughly 30,000 T cell genomes. The purified libraries were quantified using a Qubit 3.0 fluorometer, sized with a Bioanalyzer 2100, and then quantified again using the KAPA Library Quantification kit. Each immunoSEQ 96-well plate was sequenced on its own single-read 150-cycle Illumina NextSeq 550 flow cell. The authors processed their data as follows. The immunoSEQ output contained only junctional sequences without quality scores, so filtering could not match that applied to full-length reads. Sequences were annotated with PyIR, a Python wrapper for IgBLAST v1.9, using IMGT germline references to assign V/J genes and CDR3. Reads with weak V/J assignments (E-value above 1e-6), missing CDR3, stop codons, out-of-frame junctions, or ambiguous translated residues were removed. V3J clonotypes were defined by identical inferred V gene, J gene, and CDR3 amino acid sequence. Percentage overlap between repertoires was calculated by dividing the number of shared unique clonotypes by the size of the smaller repertoire. Repertoire richness was assessed with RTK rarefaction, the Chao1 estimator, and Recon v2.1 estimates of unobserved clonotypes. OLGA was used to compute generation probabilities for all TCRbeta clonotypes that the gDNA method yielded from a handful of donors. TCRdb stores this immuneACCESS table with in-frame sequences only. Part of the clones is absent; in the studies checked, under half of the shortfall reflects unresolved V genes, and no reason is known for the rest. The DNA was the basis for D and trimming; V, J and clone size are from that table. This sample lists approximately 720,000 clones; approximately 90% were detected once. Jointly, the top ten make up nearly 25% of the sample.

V is cut by 1 base and J by 2 bases, and the space between the germline ends is 8 bases. For CDR1 and CDR2, the germline V gene (reference sequence) lists SEHNR and FQNEAQ. Including cysteine and phenylalanine, the CDR3 has 14 amino acids. Only the CDR3 part of the read is kept: 42 bases, read in frame from the first base. General study outcomes and caveats: Because the study included only a small number of donors, the genetic and exposure-history diversity represented was limited. Approximately 5% of naive CD4, roughly 3.5% of naive CD8, about 2.4% of memory CD4, and about 0.4% of memory CD8 clonotypes were shared across several donors. Estimated clonotype richness was generally larger for naive than for memory subsets. Based on pairwise subsampling, the degree of clonotype sharing among donors was expected to be affected by sequencing depth. Compared with non-shared clonotypes, clonotypes shared by all four sorted-subset donors had higher generation probabilities. Sampling was restricted to blood, and TCR repertoires in tissue are likely to differ from TCR repertoires in blood. Rarefaction of sorted-subset datasets indicated incomplete sequencing despite the large sequencing depth.

The TCR was taken from a man between 25 and 39 years old in good health. The rearranged segments are TRBV7-9 and TRBJ2-5; TRBD1 could be the D gene, as 6 bases match. Sequencing used naive CD8+ T cells sorted from blood. This sample's cell subset or site label indicates: CD45RA+CCR7+. The CDR3 amino acid sequence is: CASSLEDRQETQYF. Here is the DNA: TGTGCCAGCAGCTTAGAGGACAGACAAGAGACCCAGTACTTC. The variable domain in full, with residues beyond the CDR3 obtained from the reference TRBV7-9 and TRBJ2-5 genes, is DTGVSQNPRHKITKRGQNVTFRCDPISEHNRLYWYRQTLGQGPEFLTYFQNEAQLEKSRLLSDRFSAERPKGSFSTLEIQRTEQGDSAMYLCASSLEDRQETQYFGPGTRLLVL.